One sample yielded the 25 T cell receptor beta chains listed below, sequenced in a study of blood T cells in healthy people across ages. Together with a sample-barcoded 5' primer, a J-beta primer mix was included in a second PCR lasting about 7 to 12 cycles. TCRdb called the 5' RACE reads again in MiXCR, with one record for every CDR3 protein. The sample shows approximately 1,000,000 distinct CDR3 sequences, roughly two fifths of them seen only once. The sample taken for sequencing was blood. The receptors here all came from a man aged 18-30 years in good health.

The chain combines TRBV6-5 with TRBJ2-5, with D tentatively TRBD2 (5 bases). The DNA end lines up better with TRBJ2-7; the J call may be wrong. The germline V gene has CDR1 MNHEY and CDR2 SVGAGI. This CDR3 comprises 15 residues. The CDR3 bases are TGTGCCAGCAGTTACTCTCCCGGGATCTCCTACGAGCAGTACTTC. Protein product: CASSYSPGISYEQYF.

This clonotype was counted only a few times. A much larger clone differs by one base, so this may be a read error. The rearrangement joins TRBV29-1 to TRBJ2-7; D not resolved. This CDR3 has 14 amino acids. The V end lost 1 base, the J end lost 7 bases, and 17 bases lay between the germline ends. Germline V gene sequence: CDR1 SQVTM, CDR2 ANQGSEA. The CDR3 loop reads CSVEVSARSNEQYF. The CDR3 DNA is TGCAGCGTTGAAGTAAGTGCCAGATCCAATGAGCAGTACTTC.

This chain links TRBV29-1 with TRBJ2-5; D gene uncertain. The J call may be faulty, since TRBJ2-7 better matches the DNA end. This CDR3 is built from 13 residues. Germline V gives CDR1 SQVTM, CDR2 ANQGSEA. The CDR3, as DNA: TGCAGCGTTGAGATAGCCGTCACCTACGAGCAGTACTTC. Protein sequence: CSVEIAVTYEQYF.

The chain is built from TRBV6-1 and TRBJ1-2; D perhaps matches TRBD1 (6 bases). Germline loops: CDR1 MNHNS, CDR2 SASEGT. This CDR3 contains 15 residues. The V end was cut by 2 bases, the J end by 1 base, with 11 bases between. The CDR3 here is CASSERTALNYGYTF. The CDR3 nucleotides are TGTGCCAGCAGTGAACGGACAGCCCTTAACTATGGCTACACCTTC.

The gene calls are TRBV20-1 and TRBJ2-1; 10 bases are a match to TRBD2. J lost 7 bases, V lost 0 bases, and 9 bases had no gene match. The CDR3 is 16 residues long. CDR1 and CDR2 from the germline V gene are DFQATT and SNEGSKA (reference sequence). The CDR3 loop is CSARDRRLAGANEQFF. Here the CDR3 DNA reads TGCAGTGCTAGAGATCGACGGCTAGCGGGAGCTAATGAGCAGTTCTTC.

This clonotype turned up a few times. Written as DNA, the CDR3 is TGCAGTGCTAGAGATCGTCTTAGCGAGCAGTTCTTC. It specifies CSARDRLSEQFF. The gene calls are TRBV20-1 and TRBJ2-1; D ambiguous. Germline CDR1 reads DFQATT; CDR2 reads SNEGSKA (reference sequence). The germline V and J ends were trimmed by 0 bases and 10 bases, with 10 bases remaining between them. The CDR3 is made up of 12 amino acids.

About this clonotype itself: At one of its ends the junction is not consistent with the germline gene, which may arise from a read error. The rearrangement uses TRBV12-5 and TRBJ2-1, with 7 positions matching TRBD1. The CDR3 consists of 17 residues. The germline V gene has CDR1 LGHNT and CDR2 FRNRAP. CDR3 amino acids: CASGLVLDRRQNNEQLF. The CDR3 bases are TGTGCTAGTGGTTTGGTACTGGACAGGAGGCAAAACAATGAGCAGTTATTC.

The gene calls are TRBV2 and TRBJ2-3; D is unclear. The V gene lost 4 bases and the J gene lost 2 bases, with 10 bases spanning the gap. The CDR3 runs to 14 residues. Germline V gene data show CDR1 as SNHLY and CDR2 as FYNNEI. The CDR3 here is CASSGTGITDTQYF. The CDR3 region has the DNA TGTGCCAGCAGTGGAACGGGTATCACAGATACGCAGTATTTT. The full variable domain, completed using reference TRBV2 and TRBJ2-3, is EPEVTQTPSHQVTQMGQEVILRCVPISNHLYFYWYRQILGQKVEFLVSFYNNEISEKSEIFDDQFSVERPDGSNFTLKIRSTKLEDSAMYFCASSGTGITDTQYFGPGTRLTVL.

V and J are TRBV28 and TRBJ1-1; a weak D match, TRBD1 (5 bases). The CDR3 spans 15 residues. Trimming left V 2 bases short and J 1 base short, with 11 bases between. Germline lookup yields CDR1 MDHEN and CDR2 SYDVKM. CDR3 sequence: CASSLIEQANTEAFF. CDR3 DNA sequence: TGTGCCAGCAGTTTAATTGAACAGGCGAACACTGAAGCTTTCTTT.

CDR3 region: CASMSFQGNTGELFF. The CDR3, as DNA: TGTGCCAGCATGAGCTTCCAGGGAAACACCGGGGAGCTGTTTTTT. V and J are TRBV28 and TRBJ2-2; possible D gene TRBD1, 5 bases. Trimming cost V 7 bases and J 2 bases, with 14 bases left between them. CDR3 length: 15 amino acids. From germline, CDR1 is MDHEN and CDR2 SYDVKM.

The V and J genes are TRBV29-1 and TRBJ2-1, with 7 bases fitting TRBD1. Germline CDR1 SQVTM, CDR2 ANQGSEA. V lost 8 bases and J lost 6; bases outside the gene matches: 10. This CDR3 has 13 amino acids. This chain's CDR3 is CSTDRDSCNEQFF. The DNA for the CDR3 is TGCAGCACTGACAGGGATAGTTGCAATGAGCAGTTCTTC.

The chain is built from TRBV20-1 and TRBJ1-4; a possible D gene is TRBD1 (6 bases). The V gene lost 1 base and the J gene lost 5 bases, with 11 bases spanning the gap. Germline values: CDR1 DFQATT, CDR2 SNEGSKA (reference sequence). The CDR3 is 14 residues long. CDR3 DNA sequence: TGCAGTGCTAGAGGTCAAGGGGGAAATGAAAAACTGTTTTTT. This codes for CSARGQGGNEKLFF.

Turning to this clonotype: The CDR3 ends on some other residue instead of the conserved phenylalanine or tryptophan, so this is likely a read error. The genes are TRBV20-1 and TRBJ1-5, with D perhaps matching TRBD1 (6 bases). Germline V CDR1 and CDR2: DFQATT, SNEGSKA (reference sequence). The CDR3 runs to 14 residues. Trimming took off 0 bases at V and 4 bases at J, with 10 bases between the two ends. The CDR3 is CSAREPGANQPQHL. The CDR3 region has the DNA TGCAGTGCTAGAGAGCCAGGGGCAAATCAGCCCCAGCATCTT.

The chain couples TRBV5-6 to TRBJ1-4; 7 nucleotides align to TRBD1. The CDR3 totals 16 residues. Germline CDR1 is SGHDT and CDR2 is YYEEEE. V lost 2 bases to trimming and J lost 2 bases; unmatched junction nucleotides: 6. The CDR3 is CASSFVQGVTNEKLFF. DNA for the CDR3: TGTGCCAGCAGCTTCGTTCAGGGGGTGACTAATGAAAAACTGTTTTTT. The full variable domain, its missing parts supplied by reference TRBV5-6 and TRBJ1-4, is DAGVTQSPTHLIKTRGQQVTLRCSPKSGHDTVSWYQQALGQGPQFIFQYYEEEERQRGNFPDRFSGHQFPNYSSELNVNALLLGDSALYLCASSFVQGVTNEKLFFGSGTQLSVL.

The rearrangement links TRBV7-2 to TRBJ1-2, with 7 nucleotides matching TRBD1. Germline lookup yields CDR1 SGHTA and CDR2 FQGNSA. This CDR3 contains 15 residues. J was trimmed by 4 bases and V by 1 base; bases with no gene match: 6. Written as DNA, the CDR3 is TGTGCCAGCAGCTTAGAGAGGGGGCAGGGCTATGGCTACACCTTC. Protein: CASSLERGQGYGYTF. Based on the CDR3 plus reference TRBV7-2 and TRBJ1-2, the full variable domain is GAGVSQSPSNKVTEKGKDVELRCDPISGHTALYWYRQSLGQGLEFLIYFQGNSAPDKSGLPSDRFSAERTGGSVSTLTIQRTQQEDSAVYLCASSLERGQGYGYTFGSGTRLTVV.

The chain employs TRBV6-1 and TRBJ2-5; D not certain. The J call may be mistaken, given a closer DNA end match to TRBJ2-7. Germline assignment: CDR1 MNHNS and CDR2 SASEGT. This CDR3 has 13 amino acids. This CDR3 reads CASSEQPAGEQYF. The CDR3 nucleotides read TGTGCCAGCAGTGAACAACCGGCAGGCGAGCAGTACTTC.

The V call is TRBV10-3, the J call TRBJ2-2; no reliable D call. CDR3 size: 13 residues. Germline-derived CDR1 and CDR2 are ENHRY and SYGVKD. V was shortened by 5 bases and J by 8 bases, with 12 bases between the two germline ends. CDR3 protein: CAISLAAPGELFF. For the CDR3, the DNA is TGTGCCATCAGTTTGGCGGCCCCAGGGGAGCTGTTTTTT.

This clonotype was picked up a small number of times. This chain joins TRBV7-9 and TRBJ2-7, with TRBD2 matching 9 bases. The V and J ends lost 3 bases and 7 bases, in that order; junction bases with no gene match: 16. Germline CDR1 reads SEHNR; CDR2 reads FQNEAQ (reference sequence). This CDR3 spans 17 amino acids. The CDR3 DNA is TGTGCCAGCAGCTTTGCGACTAGCGGACGCTCCTACAATGAGCAGTACTTC. The encoded protein is CASSFATSGRSYNEQYF.

The chain is built from TRBV7-2 and TRBJ2-2; D may be TRBD1 (7 bases). Trimming took off 5 bases at V and 7 bases at J, with 20 bases between the two ends. Germline values: CDR1 SGHTA, CDR2 FQGNSA. The CDR3 contains 16 residues. The CDR3: CASSVRGGTEGGELFF. CDR3 in DNA: TGTGCCAGCAGCGTTAGAGGGGGGACAGAGGGCGGGGAGCTGTTTTTT. The variable domain in full, with the rest retrieved from reference TRBV7-2 and TRBJ2-2, is GAGVSQSPSNKVTEKGKDVELRCDPISGHTALYWYRQSLGQGLEFLIYFQGNSAPDKSGLPSDRFSAERTGGSVSTLTIQRTQQEDSAVYLCASSVRGGTEGGELFFGEGSRLTVL.

This clonotype was counted a single time. The chain joins TRBV6-2 or TRBV6-3 to TRBJ2-4; TRBD2 aligns across 11 bases. The end of the DNA aligns better with TRBJ2-7, so the J call may be wrong. Germline CDR1 MNHEY, CDR2 SVGEGT. This CDR3 spans 14 amino acids. The CDR3 loop reads CASKGTSGTYEQYF. The CDR3 DNA is TGTGCCAGCAAAGGGACTAGCGGCACCTACGAGCAGTACTTC.

The chain carries TRBV20-1 and TRBJ1-2, with no clear D. Trimming removed 0 bases from V and 8 bases from J, with 10 bases in between. This CDR3 region has 12 residues. Germline CDR1 DFQATT, CDR2 SNEGSKA (reference sequence). For the CDR3, the DNA is TGCAGTGCTAGAGAGGGTGACCGGGGCTACACCTTC. The encoded protein is CSAREGDRGYTF.

The chain carries TRBV7-9 and TRBJ1-4; 11 nucleotides agree with TRBD1. Losses at the gene ends were 5 bases for V and 8 bases for J; bases not matched to a gene: 7. Germline CDR1 is SEHNR and CDR2 is FQNEAQ (reference sequence). The CDR3 has 15 amino acids. The CDR3, as DNA: TGTGCCAGCAGCACCACGGACAGGGGGCTGGAAAAACTGTTTTTT. Protein: CASSTTDRGLEKLFF.

A word on this clonotype: One end of the junction is discordant with germline, which a read error may explain. V usage is TRBV10-1 and J usage is TRBJ2-1; 8 bases fit TRBD2. Germline V gives CDR1 WNHNN, CDR2 SYGVQD (reference sequence). The CDR3 runs to 14 residues. The CDR3 reads CASSDQREKNGQFF. The CDR3 coding sequence is TGCGCCAGCAGTGACCAGCGGGAGAAGAATGGGCAGTTCTTC.

This clonotype was counted between two and nine times. V is TRBV25-1 and J is TRBJ1-6; no firm D call. The CDR3 extends over 20 amino acids. Trimming cost V 0 bases and J 4 bases, with 22 bases left between them. Germline lookup yields CDR1 MGHDK and CDR2 SYGVNS. The CDR3 region is CASSEYLGSGRQSYNSPLHF. CDR3 nucleotides: TGTGCCAGCAGTGAATATTTGGGGTCGGGCAGACAATCTTATAATTCACCCCTCCACTTT.

The chain is built from TRBV2 and TRBJ1-1, with D hard to call. There are 14 residues in the CDR3. The V end was cut by 4 bases, the J end by 1 base, with 10 bases between. Germline values: CDR1 SNHLY, CDR2 FYNNEI. The CDR3 protein is CASSGAAGNTEAFF. DNA of the CDR3: TGTGCCAGCAGTGGTGCAGCGGGGAACACTGAAGCTTTCTTT.